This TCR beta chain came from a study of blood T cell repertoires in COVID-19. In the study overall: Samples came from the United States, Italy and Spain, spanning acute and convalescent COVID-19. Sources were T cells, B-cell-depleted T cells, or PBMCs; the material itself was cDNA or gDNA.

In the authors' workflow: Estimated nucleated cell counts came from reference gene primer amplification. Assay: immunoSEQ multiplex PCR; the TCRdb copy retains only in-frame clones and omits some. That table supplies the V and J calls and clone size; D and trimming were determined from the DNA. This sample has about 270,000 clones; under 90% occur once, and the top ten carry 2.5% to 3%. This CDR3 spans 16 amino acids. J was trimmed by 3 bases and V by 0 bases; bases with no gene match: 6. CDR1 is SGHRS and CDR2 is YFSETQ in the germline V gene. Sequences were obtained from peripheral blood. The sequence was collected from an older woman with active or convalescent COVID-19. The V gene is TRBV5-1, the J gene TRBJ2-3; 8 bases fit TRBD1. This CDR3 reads CASSLDATGETDTQYF. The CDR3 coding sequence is TGCGCCAGCAGCTTGGATGCGACAGGGGAGACAGATACGCAGTATTTT.